The 17 T cell receptor beta chains listed next were all sequenced from one sample in a study of CD8 T cells in ankylosing spondylitis. Study-level results: The study identified a TCR beta motif of seven or eight highly homologous variants that appeared characteristic of ankylosing spondylitis blood.

Their cognate antigens are unknown. TCRdb called the 5' RACE reads again in MiXCR, with one record for every CDR3 protein. Of under 950,000 distinct CDR3 sequences in the sample, 15% to 20% are singletons; the top ten hold over 15%. The sample consisted of blood, either unsorted or a sorted T cell fraction (not recorded which). Every receptor here comes from a male donor with ankylosing spondylitis.

This clonotype was detected only a few times. The V and J genes are TRBV20-1 and TRBJ2-3; unclear D gene. V lost 1 base and J 3 bases, leaving 26 bases between the germline ends. The CDR3 is 19 residues long. Per germline, CDR1 DFQATT and CDR2 SNEGSKA (reference sequence). CDR3 in amino acids: CSARALAKLVASTTDTQYF. The CDR3, as DNA: TGCAGTGCTAGAGCCCTCGCAAAGCTGGTGGCGAGCACAACAGATACGCAGTATTTT.

This clonotype was observed a handful of times. The gene calls are TRBV7-3 and TRBJ2-5, with TRBD2 identical over 9 bases. The CDR3 loop spans 14 amino acids. Losses at the gene ends were 4 bases for V and 5 bases for J; bases not matched to a gene: 5. CDR1 is SGHTA, CDR2 FQGTGA, per germline. For the CDR3, the DNA is TGTGCCAGCAGCTATAGCGGGAGCCGCGAGACCCAGTACTTC. Encoded protein: CASSYSGSRETQYF.

This clonotype was observed a few times. The rearrangement joins TRBV6-5 to TRBJ2-1; the D gene is possibly TRBD1 (5 bases). Germline V lookup: CDR1 MNHEY, CDR2 SVGAGI. V lost 4 bases to trimming and J lost 0 bases, with 7 bases between them. There are 14 residues in the CDR3. The CDR3 sequence: CASSSGPSYNEQFF. The CDR3 nucleotides are TGTGCCAGCAGTTCAGGGCCCTCCTACAATGAGCAGTTCTTC.

This sequence joins TRBV5-1 and TRBJ2-7; D ambiguous. Between the trimmed V and J ends, which lost 0 bases and 3 bases, there was a span of 13 bases. This CDR3 is 15 amino acids long. Germline V gene sequence: CDR1 SGHRS, CDR2 YFSETQ. The CDR3 DNA reads TGCGCCAGCAGCTTGGGGCTGGGGATCGGCTACGAGCAGTACTTC. This encodes CASSLGLGIGYEQYF. The full variable domain, completed using reference TRBV5-1 and TRBJ2-7, is KAGVTQTPRYLIKTRGQQVTLSCSPISGHRSVSWYQQTPGQGLQFLFEYFSETQRNKGNFPGRFSGRQFSNSRSEMNVSTLELGDSALYLCASSLGLGIGYEQYFGPGTRLTVT.

The chain is built from TRBV5-1 and TRBJ2-7; D is unclear. The CDR3 loop spans 14 amino acids. CDR1 is SGHRS and CDR2 is YFSETQ in the germline V gene. Trimming stripped 0 bases from V and 2 bases from J, with 9 bases between. CDR3: CASSLAEPPYEQYF. CDR3 coding DNA: TGCGCCAGCAGCTTGGCCGAACCCCCCTACGAGCAGTACTTC.

The rearrangement links TRBV2 to TRBJ2-3; D might be TRBD2 (7 bases). CDR1 SNHLY and CDR2 FYNNEI come from the germline V gene. This CDR3 is 16 amino acids long. The V and J ends lost 6 bases and 0 bases respectively, with 16 bases between them. For the CDR3, the DNA is TGTGCCAGCAGCGGAGGGGGGGGGGTAAGCACAGATACGCAGTATTTT. Its translation: CASSGGGGVSTDTQYF.

The rearrangement links TRBV13 to TRBJ2-3, with TRBD1 identical over 9 bases. Trimming took 5 bases from V and 5 from J; bases not matched to a gene: 8. This CDR3 is built from 15 residues. CDR1 and CDR2 (germline): PRHDT, FYEKMQ (reference sequence). CDR3 sequence: CASSHRQGGRDTQYF. The CDR3 bases are TGTGCCAGCAGCCACCGACAGGGGGGTCGAGATACGCAGTATTTT.

Notes on this clonotype: The junction does not match germline at one end; this may be a read error. V and J are TRBV28 and TRBJ2-7; D not resolved. Germline V gene data show CDR1 as MDHEN and CDR2 as SYDVKM. This CDR3 is built from 15 residues. In nucleotides, the CDR3 is TGTGCCAACAGTTACCGGGTCGGCCCTAACTACGAGCAGTACTTC. Its translation: CANSYRVGPNYEQYF.

The V call is TRBV27, the J call TRBJ2-1, with TRBD2 matching over 14 bases. This CDR3 spans 17 amino acids. From germline, CDR1 is MNHEY and CDR2 SMNVEV (reference sequence). J gave up 7 bases and V 9 bases, and 14 bases lay outside the gene matches. The CDR3 region is CASSGLAGAIALNEQFF. In DNA, the CDR3 is TGTGCCAGTTCGGGACTAGCGGGAGCGATCGCCCTGAATGAGCAGTTCTTC.

This clonotype was found a few times. The J gene is TRBJ2-3, the V gene TRBV20-1; TRBD2 agrees at 16 bases. Germline CDR1 reads DFQATT; CDR2 reads SNEGSKA (reference sequence). With V trimmed by 4 bases and J by 6 bases, 1 base remained unmatched. The CDR3 has 14 residues. The CDR3 DNA reads as TGCAGTGCTAAGGGACTAGCGGGAGGGGATACGCAGTATTTT. Translating it yields CSAKGLAGGDTQYF.

The chain uses TRBV5-1 and TRBJ1-6; 8 bases are shared with TRBD1. There are 15 residues in the CDR3. Germline V gives CDR1 SGHRS, CDR2 YFSETQ. After removal of 4 bases from V and 7 bases from J, the junction contained 7 bases not matched to a gene. The CDR3 DNA reads as TGCGCCAGCAGCCTAATCGGACAGGGAAATTCACCCCTCCACTTT. Protein sequence: CASSLIGQGNSPLHF.

V is TRBV20-1 and J is TRBJ2-7; 10 positions match TRBD1. J was trimmed by 0 bases and V by 6 bases; bases with no gene match: 5. The CDR3 contains 14 residues. Germline CDR1 is DFQATT and CDR2 is SNEGSKA (reference sequence). CDR3 DNA sequence: TGCAGTGCCACGGGACAGGGGTCCTCCTACGAGCAGTACTTC. Protein: CSATGQGSSYEQYF.

This clonotype appeared a single time. The CDR3 DNA reads TGCAGTGCTAGAGATTTCGGGAGGCCGAATGAAAAACTGTTTTTT. Protein product: CSARDFGRPNEKLFF. V is TRBV20-1 and J is TRBJ1-4; D gene ambiguous. The germline gives CDR1 DFQATT, CDR2 SNEGSKA (reference sequence). V was clipped by 0 bases and J by 5 bases, with 13 bases between them. The CDR3 sequence is 15 residues long.

The genes are TRBV10-3 and TRBJ2-3, with no clear D. The CDR3 spans 13 residues. CDR1 ENHRY and CDR2 SYGVKD come from the germline V gene. With 2 bases removed from V and 6 bases from J, the gap between germline ends came to 9 bases. The CDR3 sequence: CAISEPPSDTQYF. As DNA, the CDR3 is TGTGCCATCAGTGAGCCACCCTCCGATACGCAGTATTTT.

This clonotype was counted only a few times. The chain links TRBV30 to TRBJ2-7; D might be TRBD2 (6 bases). Germline V gene lookup returns CDR1 GTSNPN and CDR2 SVGIG (reference sequence). V dropped 0 bases and J dropped 6 bases, with 12 bases sitting between them. The CDR3 is 13 amino acids. The CDR3 DNA is TGTGCCTGGAGTGTGACCCCGGGGGTCGAGCAGTACTTC. This translates into CAWSVTPGVEQYF. The whole variable domain, filled in from reference TRBV30 and TRBJ2-7, reads SQTIHQWPATLVQPVGSPLSLECTVEGTSNPNLYWYRQAAGRGLQLLFYSVGIGQISSEVPQNLSASRPQDRQFILSSKKLLLSDSGFYLCAWSVTPGVEQYFGPGTRLTVT.

In DNA, the CDR3 is TGTGCCAGCAGCAAGCAACAGGGGAGCTACGAGCAGTACTTC. The encoded protein is CASSKQQGSYEQYF. The chain joins TRBV7-2 to TRBJ2-7, with 7 bases that match TRBD1. Trimming cost V 5 bases and J 3 bases; bases outside gene matches: 7. CDR3 length: 14 residues. Germline lookup yields CDR1 SGHTA and CDR2 FQGNSA.

On this clonotype: At one of its ends the junction is not consistent with the germline gene, which may arise from a read error. The chain couples TRBV10-2 to TRBJ1-5; D gene ambiguous. CDR1 WSHSY and CDR2 SAAADI come from the germline V gene. The CDR3 contains 14 residues. The CDR3 DNA sequence: TGCGCCAGCAGTAAGTCGTATAGCAATCAGCCCCAGCATTTT. It encodes CASSKSYSNQPQHF.